This section outlines one TCR beta chain sequence together with its context. What it binds is not known. Stimulus-free culture yielded autoproliferating CFSE-dim and non-proliferating CFSE-high T cells, each sequenced separately. Cultures began with 5x10^7 CFSE-labeled PBMCs, unstimulated for 7 days, with replicate wells pooled. The data are from a study of memory B cells and T cells in multiple sclerosis. The table came from immunoSEQ multiplex PCR; TCRdb's copy has only in-frame clones and leaves some out. The sample contains roughly 45,000 clones, roughly four fifths of which appear only once. Trimming took 2 bases from V and 9 from J, leaving 14 bases between them. In germline, CDR1 is MNHEY, CDR2 SVGAGI. The CDR3 has 15 amino acids.

The sample comprised PBMCs from blood kept in culture. This clonotype originated in a human donor with multiple sclerosis. The rearrangement joins TRBV6-5 to TRBJ1-6; weak D call: TRBD1 (6 bases). Here the CDR3 DNA reads TGTGCCAGCAGTTACGCCCGGGGGCGCAGTTCACCCCTCCACTTT. It encodes CASSYARGRSSPLHF.